The 29 T cell receptor beta chains below all came from one sample that was sequenced in a study of cytomegalovirus exposure and HLA in healthy donors. Primers for the PCR totalled 60 Vbeta and 13 Jbeta. The table came from immunoSEQ multiplex PCR; TCRdb's copy has only in-frame clones and leaves some out. The sample yields around 130,000 clones, around 80% seen once. The sequencing input was PBMCs. All receptors come from a man aged 50 or older in good health and CMV-seronegative.

The chain employs TRBV5-1 and TRBJ2-5; D not resolved. The V gene's germline CDR1 is SGHRS and CDR2 YFSETQ. This CDR3 has 13 residues. V lost 7 bases and J 2 bases, leaving 12 bases between the germline ends. The CDR3 spells CASSNSGQETQYF. CDR3 in DNA: TGCGCCAGCTCCAATTCGGGTCAAGAGACCCAGTACTTC.

The CDR3 protein is CASGTEGTQYF. The CDR3 DNA follows: TGTGCCAGCGGTACGGAGGGGACCCAGTACTTC. This sequence joins TRBV19 and TRBJ2-5; TRBD2 might be the D (6 bases). Trimming removed 9 bases at V and 7 bases at J, with 12 bases between. The CDR3 runs to 11 residues. CDR1 and CDR2 (germline): LNHDA, SQIVND (reference sequence).

The chain couples TRBV5-8 to TRBJ2-7, with a tentative D call TRBD1 (5 bases). Germline assignment: CDR1 SGHTS and CDR2 YDEGEE. V shed 0 bases and J shed 5 bases, with 9 bases lying between them. CDR3 size: 13 residues. CDR3 in DNA: TGTGCCAGCAGCTTGGGGCAGGGTGACGAGCAGTACTTC. Translated, it gives CASSLGQGDEQYF.

The V and J genes are TRBV21-1 and TRBJ2-7; the table's D call TRBD2 went unverified against the DNA. TRBV21-1 is a pseudogene segment. CDR3 length: 13 amino acids. DNA for the CDR3: TGTGCCAGCAGCAAAGCGCCGGGATACGAGCAGTACTTC. Residues: CASSKAPGYEQYF.

The chain links TRBV6-1 to TRBJ2-2; D is unresolved. CDR3 size: 13 residues. Germline loops: CDR1 MNHNS, CDR2 SASEGT. V was trimmed by 6 bases and J by 4 bases, leaving 9 bases between them. The CDR3 DNA reads TGTGCCAGCAGACAGATGATCACCGGGGAGCTGTTTTTT. It yields the protein CASRQMITGELFF.

The V gene is TRBV5-1, the J gene TRBJ2-5, with D possibly being TRBD2 (6 bases). The length of the CDR3 is 12 residues. The V end lost 2 bases, the J end lost 11 bases, and 13 bases lay between the germline ends. Germline CDR1 and CDR2: SGHRS and YFSETQ. CDR3 in DNA: TGCGCCAGCAGCTTCGAAGGGGAGGAGCAGTACTTC. Its translation is CASSFEGEEQYF.

The V and J genes are TRBV27 and TRBJ1-6; possibly TRBD1 for D (6 bases). V shed 0 bases and J shed 7 bases, with 19 bases lying between them. Germline values: CDR1 MNHEY, CDR2 SMNVEV (reference sequence). This CDR3 has 18 amino acids. CDR3 region: CASSLSGRGSSRNSPLHF. For the CDR3, the DNA is TGTGCCAGCAGTTTATCCGGCAGGGGATCCTCGAGGAATTCACCCCTCCACTTT.

J is TRBJ2-2 and V is TRBV6-5, with TRBD1 matching 8 bases. The CDR3 length is 14 residues. Germline assignment: CDR1 MNHEY and CDR2 SVGAGI. J gave up 1 base and V 6 bases, and 1 base lay outside the gene matches. The CDR3 DNA follows: TGTGCCAGCAGACAGGGGGTGAACACCGGGGAGCTGTTTTTT. This codes for CASRQGVNTGELFF.

This chain connects TRBV2 to TRBJ1-6; D remains unclear. The CDR3 is made up of 14 amino acids. V lost 6 bases to trimming and J lost 8 bases, with 14 bases between them. CDR1 is SNHLY, CDR2 FYNNEI, per germline. CDR3 loop: CASSLMTPDSPLHF. In DNA, the CDR3 is TGTGCCAGCAGCCTAATGACACCTGATTCACCCCTCCACTTT. Full variable domain (missing parts from reference TRBV2 and TRBJ1-6): EPEVTQTPSHQVTQMGQEVILRCVPISNHLYFYWYRQILGQKVEFLVSFYNNEISEKSEIFDDQFSVERPDGSNFTLKIRSTKLEDSAMYFCASSLMTPDSPLHFGNGTRLTVT.

This chain uses TRBV7-3 with TRBJ2-6; D is unresolved. There are 14 residues in the CDR3. The germline V and J ends were trimmed by 7 bases and 0 bases, with 7 bases remaining between them. Germline V gives CDR1 SGHTA, CDR2 FQGTGA. The CDR3 bases are TGTGCCAGCACCCTAAGCTCTGGGGCCAACGTCCTGACTTTC. As protein: CASTLSSGANVLTF.

This sequence joins TRBV2 and TRBJ1-6, with D tentatively TRBD1 (6 bases). This CDR3 region has 14 residues. Trimming removed 6 bases at V and 8 bases at J, with 14 bases between. Germline values: CDR1 SNHLY, CDR2 FYNNEI. In DNA form, the CDR3 reads TGTGCCAGCAGATTAACAGGGTTTGATTCACCCCTCCACTTT. The encoded protein is CASRLTGFDSPLHF.

The V call is TRBV27, the J call TRBJ2-3; TRBD1 agrees at 7 bases. The CDR3 length is 14 residues. V shed 9 bases, J shed 8 bases, and the junction held 14 bases outside the gene matches. Germline values: CDR1 MNHEY, CDR2 SMNVEV (reference sequence). As DNA, the CDR3 is TGTGCCAGTCGGACAGGCTTTAGCGCGGGTACGCAGTATTTT. Translating gives CASRTGFSAGTQYF.

V gene TRBV7-8 combines with J gene TRBJ2-3, with TRBD2 matching over 8 bases. CDR3 length: 16 residues. V gave up 3 bases and J gave up 4 bases; unmatched junction bases: 9. The germline gives CDR1 SGHVS, CDR2 FQNEAQ. Here the CDR3 DNA reads TGTGCCAGCAGCTTTGAGCGGGGGAACCTAGCAGATACGCAGTATTTT. Its translation: CASSFERGNLADTQYF.

The V gene is TRBV5-1, the J gene TRBJ2-7, with TRBD1 matching over 9 bases. CDR1 is SGHRS and CDR2 is YFSETQ in the germline V gene. V lost 4 bases, J lost 5 bases, and 7 bases stayed unmatched. The CDR3 is made up of 14 amino acids. The DNA for the CDR3 is TGCGCCAGCAGCCCCAGGGACAGGGAACACGAGCAGTACTTC. It codes for CASSPRDREHEQYF.

This chain connects TRBV7-2 to TRBJ2-5, with D possibly being TRBD2 (6 bases). V was shortened by 2 bases and J by 4 bases, with 8 bases between the two germline ends. There are 13 residues in the CDR3. Germline V CDR1 and CDR2: SGHTA, FQGNSA. This chain's CDR3 is CASSLSGLETQYF. In nucleotides, the CDR3 is TGTGCCAGCAGCTTATCGGGACTAGAGACCCAGTACTTC. The whole variable domain, remainder taken from reference TRBV7-2 and TRBJ2-5, is GAGVSQSPSNKVTEKGKDVELRCDPISGHTALYWYRQSLGQGLEFLIYFQGNSAPDKSGLPSDRFSAERTGGSVSTLTIQRTQQEDSAVYLCASSLSGLETQYFGPGTRLLVL.

The V and J genes are TRBV5-5 and TRBJ1-4, with D hard to call. The CDR3 is 13 amino acids. Trimming removed 3 bases from V and 0 bases from J, with 3 bases in between. Germline V gene lookup returns CDR1 SGHKS and CDR2 YYEKEE (reference sequence). The CDR3 DNA sequence: TGTGCCAGCAGCTCTGCAACTAATGAAAAACTGTTTTTT. This translates into CASSSATNEKLFF.

The chain carries TRBV6-1 and TRBJ2-1, with a possible D match to TRBD1 (6 bases). V was pared by 2 bases and J by 4 bases, with 9 bases between. This CDR3 has 14 amino acids. Germline loops: CDR1 MNHNS, CDR2 SASEGT. CDR3 amino acids: CASSESGTYNEQFF. CDR3 DNA: TGTGCCAGCAGTGAAAGTGGGACATACAATGAGCAGTTCTTC.

The rearrangement joins TRBV6-1 to TRBJ1-2; 8 positions match TRBD1. CDR1 is MNHNS and CDR2 is SASEGT in the germline V gene. There are 15 residues in the CDR3. J gave up 7 bases and V 5 bases, and 12 bases lay outside the gene matches. The CDR3 protein is CASSTVASGGSGYTF. The DNA for the CDR3 is TGTGCCAGCAGTACCGTCGCCTCAGGGGGCTCTGGCTACACCTTC.

The chain carries TRBV7-8 and TRBJ1-2; 9 bases are shared with TRBD1. Germline CDR1 SGHVS, CDR2 FQNEAQ. Germline trimming cut 5 bases from V and 6 bases from J; bases unmatched to any gene: 13. The CDR3 is made up of 16 amino acids. Here the CDR3 reads CASSPLQGARGDGYTF. CDR3 in DNA: TGTGCCAGCAGCCCACTACAGGGGGCGCGAGGTGATGGCTACACCTTC.

This clone was seen just once. The CDR3 bases are TGTGCCAGCAGCTTAGATGTGGACAGCGTCACTGAAGCTTTCTTT. As protein: CASSLDVDSVTEAFF. The chain links TRBV11-2 to TRBJ1-1; D possibly corresponds to TRBD1 (6 bases). Between the trimmed V and J ends, which lost 0 bases and 4 bases, there was a span of 12 bases. This CDR3 comprises 15 residues. Germline-derived CDR1 and CDR2 are SGHAT and FQNNGV.

The chain links TRBV2 to TRBJ1-1; the D is unclear. This CDR3 comprises 11 residues. Deletions cut 6 bases from V and 4 bases from J, with 6 bases between. Germline CDR1 and CDR2: SNHLY and FYNNEI. CDR3 residues: CASRVSTEAFF. The CDR3 nucleotides read TGTGCCAGCAGAGTGAGCACTGAAGCTTTCTTT.

This clone was seen a few times. The rearrangement uses TRBV5-1 and TRBJ2-6; a weak D match, TRBD2 (6 bases). The germline V and J ends were trimmed by 3 bases and 0 bases, with 13 bases remaining between them. The CDR3 length is 17 residues. CDR1 is SGHRS, CDR2 YFSETQ, per germline. This chain's CDR3 is CASSSTGSSSGANVLTF. Written as DNA, the CDR3 is TGCGCCAGCAGCTCGACCGGGAGTAGCTCTGGGGCCAACGTCCTGACTTTC.

The chain employs TRBV7-9 and TRBJ1-1; no definite D call. CDR1 and CDR2 from the germline V gene are SEHNR and FQNEAQ (reference sequence). The CDR3 is 12 amino acids. Trimming removed 1 base from V and 4 bases from J, with 4 bases in between. The CDR3, as DNA: TGTGCCAGCAGCTTAGAGCCCACTGAAGCTTTCTTT. Residues: CASSLEPTEAFF.

This clone was seen a single time. A read error may produce the germline difference seen at one junction end. This chain links TRBV6-5 with TRBJ1-6; 7 nucleotides line up with TRBD1. The germline V gene encodes CDR1 MNHEY and CDR2 SVGAGI. This CDR3 comprises 13 residues. CDR3 in DNA: TGTGCCAGCAGCCCCGACAGGGATTCGCCCCTCCACTTT. It yields the protein CASSPDRDSPLHF.

The V gene is TRBV7-6, the J gene TRBJ1-3; D remains unclear. The CDR3 totals 14 residues. Germline V gene sequence: CDR1 SGHVS, CDR2 FNYEAQ. V was trimmed by 1 base and J by 0 bases, leaving 4 bases between them. The CDR3 protein is CASSLGLSGNTIYF. CDR3 in DNA: TGTGCCAGCAGCTTAGGGCTCTCTGGAAACACCATATATTTT.

The rearrangement uses TRBV2 and TRBJ2-7; tentatively, D is TRBD1 (5 bases). Germline CDR1 is SNHLY and CDR2 is FYNNEI. Trimming left V 6 bases short and J 0 bases short, with 12 bases between. This CDR3 is 14 amino acids long. The CDR3 sequence is CASSDRDSSYEQYF. Written as DNA, the CDR3 is TGTGCCAGCAGCGACCGAGACAGCTCCTACGAGCAGTACTTC.

V usage is TRBV19 and J usage is TRBJ1-4; TRBD1 matches 8 bases. Per the germline V gene, CDR1 is LNHDA and CDR2 is SQIVND (reference sequence). CDR3 size: 22 residues. The junction had 24 bases not matched to a gene; V was cut back by 6 bases and J by 0 bases. The CDR3 here is CASSARILSGQASKSTNEKLFF. The CDR3 nucleotides read TGTGCCAGTAGCGCAAGAATTCTCTCGGGACAGGCCTCAAAATCAACTAATGAAAAACTGTTTTTT.

The chain joins TRBV29-1 to TRBJ1-4; tentative D call: TRBD1 (5 bases). This CDR3 spans 14 amino acids. Per germline, CDR1 SQVTM and CDR2 ANQGSEA. V was clipped by 1 base and J by 10 bases, with 16 bases between them. The CDR3 sequence: CSVEGGGSGGKLFF. The CDR3 nucleotides read TGCAGCGTTGAAGGCGGGGGATCTGGGGGAAAACTGTTTTTT. Filled out from reference TRBV29-1 and TRBJ1-4, the complete variable domain reads SAVISQKPSRDICQRGTSLTIQCQVDSQVTMMFWYRQQPGQSLTLIATANQGSEATYESGFVIDKFPISRPNLTFSTLTVSNMSPEDSSIYLCSVEGGGSGGKLFFGSGTQLSVL.

The rearrangement uses TRBV9 and TRBJ2-1, with D perhaps matching TRBD2 (6 bases). Trimming stripped 2 bases from V and 6 bases from J, with 9 bases between. Germline CDR1 is SGDLS and CDR2 is YYNGEE. This CDR3 is built from 13 residues. The CDR3 reads CASSVLGGNEQFF. CDR3 bases: TGTGCCAGCAGCGTCCTGGGAGGCAATGAGCAGTTCTTC.